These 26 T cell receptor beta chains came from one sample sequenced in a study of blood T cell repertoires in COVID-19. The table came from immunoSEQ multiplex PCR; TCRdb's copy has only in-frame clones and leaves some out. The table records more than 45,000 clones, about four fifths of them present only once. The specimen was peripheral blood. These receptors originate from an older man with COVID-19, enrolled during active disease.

The CDR3 coding sequence is TGTGCCAGCGCCCTCGTGGGCGATCAGCCCCAGCATTTT. This gives the protein CASALVGDQPQHF. The gene calls are TRBV7-9 and TRBJ1-5; no clear D gene. The V end lost 8 bases, the J end lost 5 bases, and 13 bases lay between the germline ends. The germline CDR1 and CDR2 sequences are SEHNR and FQNEAQ (reference sequence). This CDR3 spans 13 amino acids.

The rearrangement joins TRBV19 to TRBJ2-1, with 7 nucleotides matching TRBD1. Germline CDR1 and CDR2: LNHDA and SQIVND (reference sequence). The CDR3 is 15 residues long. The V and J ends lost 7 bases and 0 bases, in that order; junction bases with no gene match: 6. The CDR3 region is CASTLDRSSYNEQFF. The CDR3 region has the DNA TGTGCCAGTACCTTGGACAGGAGCTCCTACAATGAGCAGTTCTTC.

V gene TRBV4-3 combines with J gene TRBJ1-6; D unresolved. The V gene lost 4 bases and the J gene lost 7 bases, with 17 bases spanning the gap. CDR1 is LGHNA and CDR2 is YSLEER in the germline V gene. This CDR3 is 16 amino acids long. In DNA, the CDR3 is TGCGCCAGCAGCCCGTACTTAGGAGCGGGGAATTCACCCCTCCACTTT. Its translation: CASSPYLGAGNSPLHF.

CDR3 nucleotides: TGTGCCAGCAGTGCCCTGGGAGGGGAGGGGGAGACCCAGTACTTC. This translates into CASSALGGEGETQYF. The chain employs TRBV25-1 and TRBJ2-5, with 7 bases fitting TRBD2. The CDR3 runs to 15 residues. The V gene's germline CDR1 is MGHDK and CDR2 SYGVNS. V trimming: 4 bases; J trimming: 5 bases; junction bases outside the gene matches: 10.

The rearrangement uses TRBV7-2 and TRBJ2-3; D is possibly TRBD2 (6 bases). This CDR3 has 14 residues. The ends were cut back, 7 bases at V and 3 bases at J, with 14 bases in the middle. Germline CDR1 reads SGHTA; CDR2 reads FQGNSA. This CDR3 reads CASTPSGGTDTQYF. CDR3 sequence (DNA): TGTGCCAGCACCCCCTCCGGGGGTACAGATACGCAGTATTTT.

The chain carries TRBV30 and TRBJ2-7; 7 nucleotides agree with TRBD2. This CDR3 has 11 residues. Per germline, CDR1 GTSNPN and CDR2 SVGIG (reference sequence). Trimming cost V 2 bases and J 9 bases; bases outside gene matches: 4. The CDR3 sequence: CAWSSGARQYV. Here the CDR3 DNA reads TGTGCCTGGAGTAGCGGGGCACGGCAGTACGTC.

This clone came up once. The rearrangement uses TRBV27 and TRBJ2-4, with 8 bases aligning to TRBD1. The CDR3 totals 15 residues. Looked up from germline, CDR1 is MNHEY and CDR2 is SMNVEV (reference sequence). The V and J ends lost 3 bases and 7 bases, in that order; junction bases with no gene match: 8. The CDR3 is CASSFATGAINIQYF. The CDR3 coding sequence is TGTGCCAGCAGTTTTGCGACAGGGGCCATCAACATTCAGTACTTC.

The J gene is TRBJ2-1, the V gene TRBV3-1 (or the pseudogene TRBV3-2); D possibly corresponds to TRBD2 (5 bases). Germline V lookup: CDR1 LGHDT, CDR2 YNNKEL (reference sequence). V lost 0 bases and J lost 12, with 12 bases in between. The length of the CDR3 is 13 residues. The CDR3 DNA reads TGTGCCAGCAGCCAAGATATCGCGGCGGGGCAGTTCTTC. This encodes CASSQDIAAGQFF.

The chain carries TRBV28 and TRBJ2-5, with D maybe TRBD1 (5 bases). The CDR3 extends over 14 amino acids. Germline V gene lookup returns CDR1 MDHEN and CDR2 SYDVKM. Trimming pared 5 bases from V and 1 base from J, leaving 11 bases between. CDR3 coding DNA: TGTGCCAGCAGTCCCGGCCAGGGCCAAGAGACCCAGTACTTC. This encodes CASSPGQGQETQYF.

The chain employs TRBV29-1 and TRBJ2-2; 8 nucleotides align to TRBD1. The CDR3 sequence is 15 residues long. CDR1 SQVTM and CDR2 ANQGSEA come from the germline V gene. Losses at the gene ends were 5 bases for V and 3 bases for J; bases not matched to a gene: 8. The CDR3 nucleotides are TGCAGCGTTTTCAGGGGGCGCGGGGACACCGGGGAGCTGTTTTTT. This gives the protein CSVFRGRGDTGELFF.

CDR3 nucleotides: TGTGCCACCAGCAGAGGGCCCCCGACTCCCATTGATCGAGATACGCAGTATTTT. It specifies CATSRGPPTPIDRDTQYF. J is TRBJ2-3 and V is TRBV15; D ambiguous. Germline V gene sequence: CDR1 LNHNV, CDR2 YYDKDF (reference sequence). Deletions cut 1 base from V and 5 bases from J, with 22 bases between. The CDR3 contains 18 residues.

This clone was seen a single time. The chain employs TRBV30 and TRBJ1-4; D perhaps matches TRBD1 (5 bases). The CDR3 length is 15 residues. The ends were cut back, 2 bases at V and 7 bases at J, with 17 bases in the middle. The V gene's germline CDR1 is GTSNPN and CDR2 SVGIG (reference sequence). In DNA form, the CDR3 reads TGTGCCTGGAGTCTTGGGACTTTCACAGGTGAAAAACTGTTTTTT. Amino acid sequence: CAWSLGTFTGEKLFF.

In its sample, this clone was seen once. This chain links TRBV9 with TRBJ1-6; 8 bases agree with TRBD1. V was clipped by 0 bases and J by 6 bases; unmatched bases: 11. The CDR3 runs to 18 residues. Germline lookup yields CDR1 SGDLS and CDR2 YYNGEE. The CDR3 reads CASSVGPLGQGSNSPLHF. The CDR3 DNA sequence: TGTGCCAGCAGCGTAGGGCCCCTAGGACAGGGCTCTAATTCACCCCTCCACTTT.

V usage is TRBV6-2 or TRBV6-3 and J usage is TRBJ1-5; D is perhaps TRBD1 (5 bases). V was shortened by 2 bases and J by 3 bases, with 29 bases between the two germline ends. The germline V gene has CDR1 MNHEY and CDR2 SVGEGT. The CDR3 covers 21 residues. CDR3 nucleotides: TGTGCCAGCAGTTACAACTCAGCCGCGGAGGGCACCGGGGCCTTCAATCAGCCCCAGCATTTT. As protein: CASSYNSAAEGTGAFNQPQHF.

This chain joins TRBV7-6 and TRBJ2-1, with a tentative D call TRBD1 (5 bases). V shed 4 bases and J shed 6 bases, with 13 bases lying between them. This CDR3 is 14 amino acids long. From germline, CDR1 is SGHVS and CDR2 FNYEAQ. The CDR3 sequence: CASSSRQSPNEQFF. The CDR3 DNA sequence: TGTGCCAGCAGCTCCCGACAGAGCCCCAATGAGCAGTTCTTC.

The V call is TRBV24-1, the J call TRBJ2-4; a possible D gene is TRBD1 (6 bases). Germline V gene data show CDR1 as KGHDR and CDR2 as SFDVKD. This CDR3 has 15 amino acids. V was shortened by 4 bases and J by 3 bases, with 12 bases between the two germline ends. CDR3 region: CATSDPQGDKNIQYF. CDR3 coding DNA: TGTGCCACCAGTGACCCACAGGGCGACAAAAACATTCAGTACTTC.

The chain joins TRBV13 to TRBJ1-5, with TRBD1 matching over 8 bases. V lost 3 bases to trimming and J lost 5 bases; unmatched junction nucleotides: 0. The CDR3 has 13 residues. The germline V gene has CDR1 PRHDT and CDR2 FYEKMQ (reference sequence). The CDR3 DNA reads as TGTGCCAGCAGCTTGACAGGGGATCAGCCCCAGCATTTT. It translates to CASSLTGDQPQHF.

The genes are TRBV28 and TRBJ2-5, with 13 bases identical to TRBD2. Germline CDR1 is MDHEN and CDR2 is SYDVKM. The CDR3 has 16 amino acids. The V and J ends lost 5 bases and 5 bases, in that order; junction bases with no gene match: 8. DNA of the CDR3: TGTGCCAGCAGTCCTACTAGCGGGGGGGCCGTCGAGACCCAGTACTTC. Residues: CASSPTSGGAVETQYF.

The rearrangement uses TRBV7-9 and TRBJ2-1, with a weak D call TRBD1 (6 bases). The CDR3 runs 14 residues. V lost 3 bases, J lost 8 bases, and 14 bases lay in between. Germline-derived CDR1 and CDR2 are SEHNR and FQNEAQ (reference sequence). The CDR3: CASSFGQGRHEQFF. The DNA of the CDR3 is TGTGCCAGCAGCTTCGGGCAGGGGCGACATGAGCAGTTCTTC.

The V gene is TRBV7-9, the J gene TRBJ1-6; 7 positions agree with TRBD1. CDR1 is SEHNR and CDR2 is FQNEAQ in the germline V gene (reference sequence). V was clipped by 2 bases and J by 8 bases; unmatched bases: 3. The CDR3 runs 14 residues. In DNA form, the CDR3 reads TGTGCCAGCAGCTTACACCAGGGGGATTCACCCCTCCACTTT. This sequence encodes CASSLHQGDSPLHF. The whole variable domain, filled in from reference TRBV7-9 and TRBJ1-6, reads DTGVSQNPRHKITKRGQNVTFRCDPISEHNRLYWYRQTLGQGPEFLTYFQNEAQLEKSRLLSDRFSAERPKGSFSTLEIQRTEQGDSAMYLCASSLHQGDSPLHFGNGTRLTVT.

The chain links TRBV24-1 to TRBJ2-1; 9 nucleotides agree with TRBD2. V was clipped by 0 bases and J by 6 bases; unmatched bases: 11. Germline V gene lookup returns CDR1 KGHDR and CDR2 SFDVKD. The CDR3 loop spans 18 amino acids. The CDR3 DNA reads TGTGCCACCAGTGATTTGAGAGGTAGGCGGGGGGGATCCAATGAGCAGTTCTTC. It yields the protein CATSDLRGRRGGSNEQFF.

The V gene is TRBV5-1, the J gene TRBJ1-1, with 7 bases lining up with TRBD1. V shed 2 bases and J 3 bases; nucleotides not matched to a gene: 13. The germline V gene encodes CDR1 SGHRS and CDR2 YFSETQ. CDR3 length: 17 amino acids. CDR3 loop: CASSFRDRAFLDTEAFF. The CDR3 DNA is TGCGCCAGCAGCTTCCGAGACAGGGCGTTCTTGGACACTGAAGCTTTCTTT.

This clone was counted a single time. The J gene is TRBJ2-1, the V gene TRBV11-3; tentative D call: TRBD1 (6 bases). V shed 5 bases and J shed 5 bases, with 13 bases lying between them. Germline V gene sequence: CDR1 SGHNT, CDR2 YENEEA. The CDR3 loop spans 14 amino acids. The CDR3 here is CASSLGTLNNEQFF. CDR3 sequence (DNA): TGTGCCAGCAGCCTCGGGACACTTAACAATGAGCAGTTCTTC.

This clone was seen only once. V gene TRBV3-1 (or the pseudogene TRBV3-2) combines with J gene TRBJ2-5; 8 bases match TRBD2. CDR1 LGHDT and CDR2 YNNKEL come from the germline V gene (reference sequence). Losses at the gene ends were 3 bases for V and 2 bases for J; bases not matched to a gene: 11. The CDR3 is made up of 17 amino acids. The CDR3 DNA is TGTGCCAGCAGCCAGGCATCGGGGGGGTCGAAACAAGAGACCCAGTACTTC. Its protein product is CASSQASGGSKQETQYF.

In DNA form, the CDR3 reads TGTGCCAGCAGCCGATCCGCCTCGGGAGATACGCAGTATTTT. It is translated as CASSRSASGDTQYF. The V call is TRBV3-1 (or the pseudogene TRBV3-2), the J call TRBJ2-3; D is unresolved. The germline V gene has CDR1 LGHDT and CDR2 YNNKEL (reference sequence). The CDR3 has 14 amino acids. The V and J ends lost 4 bases and 5 bases respectively, with 13 bases between them.

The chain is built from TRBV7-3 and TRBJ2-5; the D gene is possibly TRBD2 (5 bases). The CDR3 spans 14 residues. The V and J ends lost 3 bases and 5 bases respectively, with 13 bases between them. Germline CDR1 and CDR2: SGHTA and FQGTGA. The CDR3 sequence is CASSFSGIGETQYF. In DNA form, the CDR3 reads TGTGCCAGCAGCTTCTCGGGGATCGGGGAGACCCAGTACTTC.